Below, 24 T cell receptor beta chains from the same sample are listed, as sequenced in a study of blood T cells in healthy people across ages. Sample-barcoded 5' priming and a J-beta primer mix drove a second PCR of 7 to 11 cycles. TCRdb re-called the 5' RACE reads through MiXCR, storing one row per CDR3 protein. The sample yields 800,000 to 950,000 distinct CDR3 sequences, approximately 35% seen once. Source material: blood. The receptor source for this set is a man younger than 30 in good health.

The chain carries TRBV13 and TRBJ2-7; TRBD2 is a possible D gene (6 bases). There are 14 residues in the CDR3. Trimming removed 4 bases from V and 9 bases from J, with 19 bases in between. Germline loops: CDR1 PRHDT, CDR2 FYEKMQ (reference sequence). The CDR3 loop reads CASSYDLASGRQYF. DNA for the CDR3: TGTGCCAGCAGCTACGATCTAGCGTCGGGGAGGCAGTACTTC. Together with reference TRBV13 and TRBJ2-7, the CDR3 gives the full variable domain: AAGVIQSPRHLIKEKRETATLKCYPIPRHDTVYWYQQGPGQDPQFLISFYEKMQSDKGSIPDRFSAQQFSDYHSELNMSSLELGDSALYFCASSYDLASGRQYFGPGTRLTVT.

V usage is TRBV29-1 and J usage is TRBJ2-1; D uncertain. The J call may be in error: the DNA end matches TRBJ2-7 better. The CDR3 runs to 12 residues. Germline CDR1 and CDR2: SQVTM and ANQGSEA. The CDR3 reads CSVEGTADEQYF. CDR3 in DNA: TGCAGCGTTGAAGGCACCGCCGATGAGCAGTACTTC.

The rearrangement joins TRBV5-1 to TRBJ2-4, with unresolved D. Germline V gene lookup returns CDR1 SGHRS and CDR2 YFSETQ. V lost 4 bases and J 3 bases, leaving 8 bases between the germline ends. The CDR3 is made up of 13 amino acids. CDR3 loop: CASSPAHKNIQYF. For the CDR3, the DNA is TGCGCCAGCAGCCCTGCCCACAAAAACATTCAGTACTTC. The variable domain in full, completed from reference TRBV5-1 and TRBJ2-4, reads KAGVTQTPRYLIKTRGQQVTLSCSPISGHRSVSWYQQTPGQGLQFLFEYFSETQRNKGNFPGRFSGRQFSNSRSEMNVSTLELGDSALYLCASSPAHKNIQYFGAGTRLSVL.

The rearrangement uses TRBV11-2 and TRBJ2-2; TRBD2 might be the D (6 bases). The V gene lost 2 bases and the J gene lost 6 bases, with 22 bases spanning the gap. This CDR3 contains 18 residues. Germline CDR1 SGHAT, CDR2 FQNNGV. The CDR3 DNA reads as TGTGCCAGCAGCTTATTCATTCGGCGGGGAAGGGACGCCGGGGAGCTGTTTTTT. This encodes CASSLFIRRGRDAGELFF.

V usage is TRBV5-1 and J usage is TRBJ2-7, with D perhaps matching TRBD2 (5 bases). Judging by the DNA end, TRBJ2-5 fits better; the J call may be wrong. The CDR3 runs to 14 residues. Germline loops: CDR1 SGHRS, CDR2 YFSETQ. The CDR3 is CASSPAERQETQYF. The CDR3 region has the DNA TGCGCCAGCAGCCCGGCTGAGCGGCAAGAGACCCAGTACTTC.

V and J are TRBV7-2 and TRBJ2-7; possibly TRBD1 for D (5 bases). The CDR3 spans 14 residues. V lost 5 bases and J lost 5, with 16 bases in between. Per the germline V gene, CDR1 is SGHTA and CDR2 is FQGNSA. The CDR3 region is CASSVGAGFHEQYF. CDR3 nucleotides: TGTGCCAGCAGCGTAGGGGCCGGGTTCCACGAGCAGTACTTC.

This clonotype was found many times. For the CDR3, the DNA is TGTGCCAGCAGTTACCATGGACAGGGTAATGATGGCTACACCTTC. Encoded protein: CASSYHGQGNDGYTF. The chain combines TRBV12-3 or TRBV12-4 with TRBJ1-2; 8 bases are a match to TRBD1. The CDR3 length is 15 residues. V trimming: 4 bases; J trimming: 6 bases; junction bases outside the gene matches: 10.

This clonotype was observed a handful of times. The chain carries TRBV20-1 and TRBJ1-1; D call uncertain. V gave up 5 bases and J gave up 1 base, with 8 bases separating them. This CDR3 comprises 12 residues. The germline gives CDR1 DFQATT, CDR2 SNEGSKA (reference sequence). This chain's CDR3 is CSALRGNTEAFF. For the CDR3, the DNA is TGCAGTGCTCTACGGGGGAACACTGAAGCTTTCTTT.

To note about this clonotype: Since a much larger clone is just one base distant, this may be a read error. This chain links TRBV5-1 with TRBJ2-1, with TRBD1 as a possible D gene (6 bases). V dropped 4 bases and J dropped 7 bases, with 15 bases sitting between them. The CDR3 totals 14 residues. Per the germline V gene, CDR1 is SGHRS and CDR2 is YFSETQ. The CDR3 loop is CASSVALRGNEQFF. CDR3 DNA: TGCGCCAGCAGCGTGGCCTTAAGGGGGAATGAGCAGTTCTTC.

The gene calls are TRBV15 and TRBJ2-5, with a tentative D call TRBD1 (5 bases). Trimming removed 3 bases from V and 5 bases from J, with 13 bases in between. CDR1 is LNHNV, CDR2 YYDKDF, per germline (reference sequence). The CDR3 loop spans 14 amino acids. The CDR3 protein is CATSSNRPGETQYF. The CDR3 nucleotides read TGTGCCACCAGCAGCAACAGGCCGGGCGAGACCCAGTACTTC.

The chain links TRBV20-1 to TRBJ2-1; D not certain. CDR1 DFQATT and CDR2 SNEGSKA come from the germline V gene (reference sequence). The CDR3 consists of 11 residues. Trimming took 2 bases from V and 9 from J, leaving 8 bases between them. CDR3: CSARPVSEQFF. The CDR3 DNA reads TGCAGTGCTAGACCAGTATCTGAGCAGTTCTTC.

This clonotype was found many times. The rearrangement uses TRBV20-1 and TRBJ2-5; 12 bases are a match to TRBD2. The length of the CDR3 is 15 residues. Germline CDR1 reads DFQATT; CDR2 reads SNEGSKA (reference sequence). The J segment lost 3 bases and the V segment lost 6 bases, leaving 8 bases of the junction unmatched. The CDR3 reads CSATRPSGGEETQYF. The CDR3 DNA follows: TGCAGTGCAACTCGACCTAGCGGGGGGGAAGAGACCCAGTACTTC.

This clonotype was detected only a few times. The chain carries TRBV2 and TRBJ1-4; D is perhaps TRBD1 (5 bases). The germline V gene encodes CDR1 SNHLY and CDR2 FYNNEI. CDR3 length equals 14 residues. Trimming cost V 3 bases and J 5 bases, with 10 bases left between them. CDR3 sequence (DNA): TGTGCCAGCAGTGACAGGGACGGGAATGAAAAACTGTTTTTT. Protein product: CASSDRDGNEKLFF.

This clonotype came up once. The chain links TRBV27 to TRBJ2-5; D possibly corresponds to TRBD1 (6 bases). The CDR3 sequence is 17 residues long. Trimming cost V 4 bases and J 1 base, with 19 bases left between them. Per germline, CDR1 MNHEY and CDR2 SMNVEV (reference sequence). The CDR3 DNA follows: TGTGCCAGCAGTTCCCTAACCAGGGAAGGGGGCCAAGAGACCCAGTACTTC. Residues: CASSSLTREGGQETQYF.

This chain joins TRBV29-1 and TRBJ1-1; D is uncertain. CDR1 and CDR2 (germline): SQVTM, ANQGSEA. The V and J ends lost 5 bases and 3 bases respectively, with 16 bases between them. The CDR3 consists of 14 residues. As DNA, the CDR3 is TGCAGCGTTAAAACACTCTTAGGTGACACTGAAGCTTTCTTT. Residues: CSVKTLLGDTEAFF.

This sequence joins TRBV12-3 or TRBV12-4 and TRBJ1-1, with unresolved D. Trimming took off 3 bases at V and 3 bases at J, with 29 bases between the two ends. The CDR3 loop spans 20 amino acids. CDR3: CASSLGRLRVLRRWDTEAFF. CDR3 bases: TGTGCCAGCAGTTTGGGGAGGCTGAGAGTTTTAAGGCGATGGGACACTGAAGCTTTCTTT.

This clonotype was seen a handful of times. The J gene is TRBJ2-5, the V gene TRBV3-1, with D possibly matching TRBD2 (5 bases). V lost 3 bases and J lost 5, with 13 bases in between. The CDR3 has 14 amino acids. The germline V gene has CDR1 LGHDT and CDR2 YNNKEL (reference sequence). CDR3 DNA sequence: TGTGCCAGCAGCCACACCGGGAAGAGGGAGACCCAGTACTTC. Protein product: CASSHTGKRETQYF.

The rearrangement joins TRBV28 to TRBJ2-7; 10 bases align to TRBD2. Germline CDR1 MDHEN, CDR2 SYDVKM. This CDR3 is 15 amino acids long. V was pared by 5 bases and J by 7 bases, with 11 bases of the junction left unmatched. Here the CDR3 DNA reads TGTGCCAGCAGTATAGCGGGGGGCCCTCACAATGAGCAGTACTTC. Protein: CASSIAGGPHNEQYF.

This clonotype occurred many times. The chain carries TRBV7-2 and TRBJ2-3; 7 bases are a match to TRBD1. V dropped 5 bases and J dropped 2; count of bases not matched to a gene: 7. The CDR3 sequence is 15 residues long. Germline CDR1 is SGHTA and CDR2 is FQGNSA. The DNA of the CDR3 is TGTGCCAGCAGCACCGGGACAGCGATCACAGATACGCAGTATTTT. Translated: CASSTGTAITDTQYF. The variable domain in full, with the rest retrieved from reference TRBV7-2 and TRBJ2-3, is GAGVSQSPSNKVTEKGKDVELRCDPISGHTALYWYRQSLGQGLEFLIYFQGNSAPDKSGLPSDRFSAERTGGSVSTLTIQRTQQEDSAVYLCASSTGTAITDTQYFGPGTRLTVL.

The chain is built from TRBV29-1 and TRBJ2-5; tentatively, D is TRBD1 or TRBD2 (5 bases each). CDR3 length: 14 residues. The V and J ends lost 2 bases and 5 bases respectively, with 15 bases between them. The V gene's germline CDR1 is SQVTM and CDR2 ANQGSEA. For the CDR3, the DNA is TGCAGCGTTGAATCGAGGGGCCCTCGGGAGACCCAGTACTTC. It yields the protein CSVESRGPRETQYF.

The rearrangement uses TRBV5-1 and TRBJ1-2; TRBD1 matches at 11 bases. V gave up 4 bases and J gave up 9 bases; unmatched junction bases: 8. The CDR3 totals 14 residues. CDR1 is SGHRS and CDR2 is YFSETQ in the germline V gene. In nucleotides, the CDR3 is TGCGCCAGCAGCCCCACGGGACAGGGGGGGAGCTACACCTTC. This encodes CASSPTGQGGSYTF.

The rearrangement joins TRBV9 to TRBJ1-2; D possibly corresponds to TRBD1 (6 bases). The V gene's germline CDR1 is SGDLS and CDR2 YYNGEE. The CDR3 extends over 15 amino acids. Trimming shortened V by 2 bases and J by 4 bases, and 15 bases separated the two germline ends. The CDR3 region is CASSVSPTGSYGYTF. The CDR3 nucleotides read TGTGCCAGCAGCGTCTCTCCAACAGGGAGCTATGGCTACACCTTC.

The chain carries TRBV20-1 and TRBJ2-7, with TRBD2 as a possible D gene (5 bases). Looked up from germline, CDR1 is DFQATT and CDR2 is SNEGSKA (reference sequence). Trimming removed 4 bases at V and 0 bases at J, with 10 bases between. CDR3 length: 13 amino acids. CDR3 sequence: CSATASSSYEQYF. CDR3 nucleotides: TGCAGTGCTACAGCTAGCAGCTCCTACGAGCAGTACTTC.

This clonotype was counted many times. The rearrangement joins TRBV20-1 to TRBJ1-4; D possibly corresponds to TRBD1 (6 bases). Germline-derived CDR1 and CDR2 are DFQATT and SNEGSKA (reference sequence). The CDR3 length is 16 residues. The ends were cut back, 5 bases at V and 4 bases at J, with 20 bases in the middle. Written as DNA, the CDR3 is TGCAGTGCTGGGATGGGGGGGGCTCAGGATAATGAAAAACTGTTTTTT. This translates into CSAGMGGAQDNEKLFF.